A selection of T cell receptor beta chains follows, all from one sample in a study of CD8+ T cells in alopecia areata. The table came from immunoSEQ multiplex PCR; TCRdb's copy has only in-frame clones and leaves some out. The table lists over 30,000 clones, 60% to 85% of them singletons. The sequenced sample consisted of NKG2D-low CD8+ T cells sorted from blood. The receptors originated from a human donor with alopecia areata. The CDR3 runs from the conserved cysteine through the conserved F or W. D genes are given only for firm matches. Clone size, where shown, is once, few, many, or a class for clones that have expanded.

>once|TRBJ2-7|TRBD2|TRBV6-1
TGTGCCAGCTATGGCGGGGGTTCCTACGAGCAGTACTTC
CASYGGGSYEQYF
>few|TRBJ2-1|TRBD2|TRBV28
TGTGCCAGCAGAAGACTAGCGGACAATGAGCAGTTCTTC
CASRRLADNEQFF
>.|TRBJ2-1|.|TRBV28
TGTGCCAGCAGTTTTGGTGGGGGCGCCTACAATGAGCAGTTCTTC
CASSFGGGAYNEQFF
>.|TRBJ2-3|.|TRBV18
TGTGCCAGCTCACCCCTCGGCGGGGACACAGATACGCAGTATTTT
CASSPLGGDTDTQYF
>.|TRBJ1-1|.|TRBV5-4
TGTGCCAGCAGCTGGGGGACGAACACTGAAGCTTTCTTT
CASSWGTNTEAFF
>.|TRBJ1-1|.|TRBV29-1
TGCAGCGTTATCGGGGTTTCCAACACTGAAGCTTTCTTT
CSVIGVSNTEAFF
>.|TRBJ2-3|.|TRBV27
TGTGCCAGCAGTTCGGGGGATACGCAGTATTTT
CASSSGDTQYF
>many|TRBJ2-3|TRBD2|TRBV6-4
TGTGCCAGCAGTGGCGGGGGGGCCACAGATACGCAGTATTTT
CASSGGGATDTQYF
>.|TRBJ2-7|.|TRBV5-6
TGTGCCAGCAGCTTGGACGGGCAGTACGAGCAGTACTTC
CASSLDGQYEQYF
>.|TRBJ2-1|TRBD2|TRBV19
TGTGCCAGTACTAGCGGGCCCATTGAGCAGTTCTTC
CASTSGPIEQFF
>few|TRBJ2-1|.|TRBV7-2
TGTGCCAGCAGCGCAAACTACAATGAGCAGTTCTTC
CASSANYNEQFF
>.|TRBJ2-7|TRBD1|TRBV29-1
TGCAGCGTGACGGGACAGGGGAACTACGAGCAGTACTTC
CSVTGQGNYEQYF
>medium-sized|TRBJ2-6|.|TRBV15
TGTGCCACCAGCAGAGATGCGGGCTCTGGGGCCAACGTCCTGACTTTC
CATSRDAGSGANVLTF
>.|TRBJ2-2|TRBD2|TRBV4-3
TGCGCCAGCAGCCAGGGGACTAGCCCGGGGTGGAGGGAGCTGTTTTTT
CASSQGTSPGWRELFF
>once|TRBJ2-7|.|TRBV4-2
TGTGCCAGCAGCCAACAAGACGGAACCTACGAGCAGTACTTC
CASSQQDGTYEQYF
>.|TRBJ1-2|.|TRBV6-5
TGTGCCAGCAATGCAGGCCCCCCAGATGGCTACACCTTC
CASNAGPPDGYTF
>.|TRBJ2-5|.|TRBV27
TGTGCCAGCAGTAACTCGGGGCAAGAGACCCAGTACTTC
CASSNSGQETQYF
>.|TRBJ2-7|TRBD2|TRBV4-1
TGCGCCAGCAGCTCACTAGCGGGAGAGGAATACGAGCAGTACTTC
CASSSLAGEEYEQYF
>.|TRBJ1-5|.|TRBV4-2
TGTGCCAGCAGCCAAGACAATAGCAATCAGCCCCAGCATTTT
CASSQDNSNQPQHF
>.|TRBJ1-3|TRBD1|TRBV27
TGTGCCAGCAGGACAGGGGGTTCTGGAAACACCATATATTTT
CASRTGGSGNTIYF
>.|TRBJ2-5|TRBD2|TRBV29-1
TGCAGCTGTAAAGGAGGACTAGCGGGGGGACCGCAAGAGACCCAGTACTTC
CSCKGGLAGGPQETQYF
>.|TRBJ1-6|.|TRBV27
TGTGCCAGCAGTTTACAGGACAGAAAGAATTCACCCCTCCACTTT
CASSLQDRKNSPLHF
>.|TRBJ2-3|TRBD2|TRBV7-2
TGTGCCAGCAGCTCCCACCCTAGCGGGGGACACCCCACAGATACGCAGTATTTT
CASSSHPSGGHPTDTQYF
>.|TRBJ2-2|TRBD1|TRBV5-1
TGCGCCAGCAGCGCCGGGACAGAGAACACCGGGGAGCTGTTTTTT
CASSAGTENTGELFF
>.|TRBJ2-7|.|TRBV29-1
TGCAGCGTTGAAGGGTTGCCCTACGAGCAGTACTTC
CSVEGLPYEQYF
>.|TRBJ1-1|.|TRBV27
TGTGCCAGCAGTTTTAGGGGTACGAACACTGAAGCTTTCTTT
CASSFRGTNTEAFF
>.|TRBJ2-5|.|TRBV7-8
TGTGCCAGCAGCTTACTTCGCCCAGACTCGTTGACAACCCAAGAGACCCAGTACTTC
CASSLLRPDSLTTQETQYF
>.|TRBJ1-2|.|TRBV15
TGTGCCACCAGCGAGTCAGGCCCATCGAATGGCTACACCTTC
CATSESGPSNGYTF